This TCR beta chain was sequenced in a study of T cell responses to AZD1222 COVID-19 vaccine. CDR3 size: 12 residues. Trimming removed 7 bases from V and 5 bases from J; junction bases left unmatched: 5. Germline-derived CDR1 and CDR2 are SQVTM and ANQGSEA. Both about-4-week and about-12-week second-dose recipients were combined. Generated by immunoSEQ multiplex PCR, the TCRdb table keeps only in-frame clones and is missing some. The sample lists around 160,000 clones, 92% occurring once. Concerning this clone itself: Its antigen is unknown.

Study observations and caveats: Possibly, clonal diversity was underestimated; donors were largely white British and included more females. Repertoires in all cases were sampled only once the peak T cell response had passed. Baseline testing showed seropositivity in only six AZD1222 recipients.

The sequencing used peripheral blood, collected 28 days after the second AZD1222 dose. The J gene is TRBJ2-5, the V gene TRBV29-1, with TRBD1 identical over 9 bases. The sequence derives from an adult who received the AZD1222 COVID-19 vaccine. CDR3 DNA: TGCAGCGCCTACAGGGGGCTCGAGACCCAGTACTTC. Its protein product is CSAYRGLETQYF. The complete variable domain, with remaining parts taken from reference TRBV29-1 and TRBJ2-5, reads SAVISQKPSRDICQRGTSLTIQCQVDSQVTMMFWYRQQPGQSLTLIATANQGSEATYESGFVIDKFPISRPNLTFSTLTVSNMSPEDSSIYLCSAYRGLETQYFGPGTRLLVL.